The 8 T cell receptor beta chains below all came from one sample that was sequenced in a study of early T cells in non-severe SARS-CoV-2 infection. TCRdb recomputed calls from the 5' RACE reads with MiXCR, one row per CDR3 protein. This table holds around 29,000 distinct CDR3 sequences, around 5% found once. Source material: whole blood. These receptors all come from an adult who was a healthcare worker with PCR-confirmed SARS-CoV-2 infection or an uninfected control (not recorded which).

This clonotype showed up many times. The chain recombines TRBV20-1 with TRBJ1-1; no definite D call. Trimming took 6 bases from V and 6 from J, leaving 17 bases between them. Germline V CDR1 and CDR2: DFQATT, SNEGSKA (reference sequence). This CDR3 is built from 13 residues. CDR3 DNA: TGCAGTGCCCCCTTGGGCGACCGATCTGAAGCTTTCTTT. It translates to CSAPLGDRSEAFF.

This clonotype appeared many times. CDR3 DNA: TGCGCCAGCAGCCAAGACCCCCCTGGGACAGGGGATGAAAAACTGTTTTTT. Translated, it gives CASSQDPPGTGDEKLFF. The chain employs TRBV4-1 and TRBJ1-4, with 10 bases identical to TRBD1. Germline V gives CDR1 MGHRA, CDR2 YSYEKL. V gave up 0 bases and J gave up 6 bases; unmatched junction bases: 7. The length of the CDR3 is 17 residues.

In its sample, this clonotype was seen many times. The genes are TRBV29-1 and TRBJ2-3, with D uncertain. The CDR3 covers 13 residues. V was clipped by 8 bases and J by 0 bases, with 12 bases between them. The germline CDR1 and CDR2 sequences are SQVTM and ANQGSEA. CDR3 DNA: TGCAGCTCCCTCCACCGGAGCACAGATACGCAGTATTTT. It is translated as CSSLHRSTDTQYF.

This clonotype has at least ten counts. This chain links TRBV4-3 with TRBJ2-1, with TRBD2 matching 8 bases. V dropped 1 base and J dropped 2; count of bases not matched to a gene: 4. The CDR3 covers 16 residues. In germline, CDR1 is LGHNA, CDR2 YSLEER. Written as DNA, the CDR3 is TGCGCCAGCAGCCAAGGCGGGAGGCCCACCTACAATGAGCAGTTCTTC. Residues: CASSQGGRPTYNEQFF.

The sample holds a few counts of this clonotype. The chain uses TRBV4-1 and TRBJ2-7; D is possibly TRBD2 (5 bases). Germline V CDR1 and CDR2: MGHRA, YSYEKL. This CDR3 spans 13 amino acids. Trimming removed 4 bases from V and 6 bases from J, with 13 bases in between. As DNA, the CDR3 is TGCGCCAGCAGCCTTCTCGCGGAGGCCGAGCAGTACTTC. Translating it yields CASSLLAEAEQYF.

This clonotype was recorded at least ten times. The chain has TRBV4-1 and TRBJ2-1; 8 nucleotides line up with TRBD2. Germline V lookup: CDR1 MGHRA, CDR2 YSYEKL. CDR3 length: 15 amino acids. The junction had 4 bases not matched to a gene; V was cut back by 3 bases and J by 3 bases. Here the CDR3 reads CASSQRGDFYNEQFF. The CDR3, as DNA: TGCGCCAGCAGCCAGCGGGGGGACTTCTACAATGAGCAGTTCTTC.

This clonotype was seen a handful of times. The chain is built from TRBV14 and TRBJ1-2; no definite D call. V lost 0 bases to trimming and J lost 4 bases, with 15 bases between them. The germline V gene has CDR1 SGHDN and CDR2 FVKESK. This CDR3 has 16 residues. The CDR3: CASSQDWGGIFYGYTF. CDR3 DNA sequence: TGTGCCAGCAGCCAAGATTGGGGTGGGATTTTCTATGGCTACACCTTC.

This clonotype has at least ten counts. This chain joins TRBV25-1 and TRBJ2-2; no reliable D call. The CDR3 length is 16 residues. Trimming left V 2 bases short and J 0 bases short, with 10 bases between. Germline V gives CDR1 MGHDK, CDR2 SYGVNS. Here the CDR3 DNA reads TGTGCCAGCAGTGAAACGACCGTAACGAACACCGGGGAGCTGTTTTTT. The encoded protein is CASSETTVTNTGELFF.